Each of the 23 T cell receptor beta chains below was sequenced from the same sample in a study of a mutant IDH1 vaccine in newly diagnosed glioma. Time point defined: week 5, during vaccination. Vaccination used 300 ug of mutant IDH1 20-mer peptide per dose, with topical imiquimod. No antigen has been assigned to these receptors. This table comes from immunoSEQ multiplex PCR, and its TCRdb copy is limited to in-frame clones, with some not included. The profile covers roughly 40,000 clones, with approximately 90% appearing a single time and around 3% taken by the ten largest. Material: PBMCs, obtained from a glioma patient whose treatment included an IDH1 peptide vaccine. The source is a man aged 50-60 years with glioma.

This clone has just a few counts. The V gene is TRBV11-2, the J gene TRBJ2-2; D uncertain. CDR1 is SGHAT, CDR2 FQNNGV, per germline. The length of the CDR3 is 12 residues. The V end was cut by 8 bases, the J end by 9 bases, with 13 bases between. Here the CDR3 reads CASHLSSRELFF. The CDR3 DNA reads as TGTGCCAGCCACCTCTCTTCTAGGGAGCTGTTTTTT. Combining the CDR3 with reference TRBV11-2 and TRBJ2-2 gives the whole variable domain EAGVAQSPRYKIIEKRQSVAFWCNPISGHATLYWYQQILGQGPKLLIQFQNNGVVDDSQLPKDRFSAERLKGVDSTLKIQPAKLEDSAVYLCASHLSSRELFFGEGSRLTVL.

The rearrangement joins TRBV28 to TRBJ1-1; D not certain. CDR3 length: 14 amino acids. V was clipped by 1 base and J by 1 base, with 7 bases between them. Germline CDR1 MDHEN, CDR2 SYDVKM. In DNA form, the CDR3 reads TGTGCCAGCAGTTTATATACAAGGAACACTGAAGCTTTCTTT. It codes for CASSLYTRNTEAFF.

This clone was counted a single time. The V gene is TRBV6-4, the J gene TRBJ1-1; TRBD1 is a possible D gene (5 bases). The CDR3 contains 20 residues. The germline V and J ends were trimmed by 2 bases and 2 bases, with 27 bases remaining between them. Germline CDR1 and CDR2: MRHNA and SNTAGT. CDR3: CASSDPPGIQGVCDNTEAFF. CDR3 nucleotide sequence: TGTGCCAGCAGTGACCCCCCCGGCATCCAGGGCGTATGCGATAACACTGAAGCTTTCTTT.

CDR3 sequence reads: CASSLLTGSYGYTF. CDR3 DNA sequence: TGTGCCAGCAGTTTATTGACAGGGAGCTATGGCTACACCTTC. The rearrangement joins TRBV28 to TRBJ1-2; 7 positions match TRBD1. Trimming at V came to 1 base and at J to 4 bases, leaving 3 bases not matched to a gene. The CDR3 consists of 14 residues. Germline CDR1 MDHEN, CDR2 SYDVKM.

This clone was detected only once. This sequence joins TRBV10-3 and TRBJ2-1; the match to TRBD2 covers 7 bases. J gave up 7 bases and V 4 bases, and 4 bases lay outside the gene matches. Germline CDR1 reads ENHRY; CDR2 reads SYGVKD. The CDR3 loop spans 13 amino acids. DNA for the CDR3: TGTGCCATCAGTGGGGGAGGGGTAAATGAGCAGTTCTTC. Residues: CAISGGGVNEQFF.

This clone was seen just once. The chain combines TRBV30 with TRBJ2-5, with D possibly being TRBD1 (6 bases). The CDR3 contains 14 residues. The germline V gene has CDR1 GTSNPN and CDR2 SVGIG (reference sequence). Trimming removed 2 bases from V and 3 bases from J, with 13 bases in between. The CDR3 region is CAWSKVAGEETQYF. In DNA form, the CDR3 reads TGTGCCTGGAGTAAAGTTGCAGGGGAAGAGACCCAGTACTTC. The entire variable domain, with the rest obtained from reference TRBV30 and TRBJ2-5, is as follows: SQTIHQWPATLVQPVGSPLSLECTVEGTSNPNLYWYRQAAGRGLQLLFYSVGIGQISSEVPQNLSASRPQDRQFILSSKKLLLSDSGFYLCAWSKVAGEETQYFGPGTRLLVL.

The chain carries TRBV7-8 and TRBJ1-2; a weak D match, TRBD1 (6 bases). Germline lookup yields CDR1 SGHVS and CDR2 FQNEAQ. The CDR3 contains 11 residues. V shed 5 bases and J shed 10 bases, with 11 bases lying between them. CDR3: CASSPGQLYTF. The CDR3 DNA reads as TGTGCCAGCAGCCCCGGACAGCTCTACACCTTC.

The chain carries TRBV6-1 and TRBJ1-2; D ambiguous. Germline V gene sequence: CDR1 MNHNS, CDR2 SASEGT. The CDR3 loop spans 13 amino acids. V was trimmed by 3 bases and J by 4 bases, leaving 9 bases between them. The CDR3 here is CASSDGPIYGYTF. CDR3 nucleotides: TGTGCCAGCAGTGATGGGCCGATCTATGGCTACACCTTC.

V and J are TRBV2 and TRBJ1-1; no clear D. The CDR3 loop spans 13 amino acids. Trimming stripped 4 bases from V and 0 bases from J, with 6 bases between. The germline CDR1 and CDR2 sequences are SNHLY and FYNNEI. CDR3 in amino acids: CASSADLNTEAFF. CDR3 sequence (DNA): TGTGCCAGCAGTGCTGATTTGAACACTGAAGCTTTCTTT.

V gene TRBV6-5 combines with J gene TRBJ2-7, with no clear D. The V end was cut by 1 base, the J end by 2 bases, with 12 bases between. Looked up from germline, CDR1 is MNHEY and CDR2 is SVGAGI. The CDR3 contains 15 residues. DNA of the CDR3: TGTGCCAGCAGTTACTGGACCGATGGGGCCTACGAGCAGTACTTC. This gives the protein CASSYWTDGAYEQYF.

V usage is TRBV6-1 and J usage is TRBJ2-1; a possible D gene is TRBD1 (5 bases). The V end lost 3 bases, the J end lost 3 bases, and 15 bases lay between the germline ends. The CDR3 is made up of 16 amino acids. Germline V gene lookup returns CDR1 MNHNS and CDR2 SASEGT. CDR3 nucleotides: TGTGCCAGCAGTGAGTCTCAGGGTGCTAGCTACAATGAGCAGTTCTTC. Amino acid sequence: CASSESQGASYNEQFF.

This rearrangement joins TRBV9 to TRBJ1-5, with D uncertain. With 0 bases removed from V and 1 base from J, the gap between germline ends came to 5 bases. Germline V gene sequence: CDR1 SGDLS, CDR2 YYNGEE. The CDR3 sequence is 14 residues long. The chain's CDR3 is CASSVAGSNQPQHF. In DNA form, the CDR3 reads TGTGCCAGCAGCGTAGCGGGGAGCAATCAGCCCCAGCATTTT.

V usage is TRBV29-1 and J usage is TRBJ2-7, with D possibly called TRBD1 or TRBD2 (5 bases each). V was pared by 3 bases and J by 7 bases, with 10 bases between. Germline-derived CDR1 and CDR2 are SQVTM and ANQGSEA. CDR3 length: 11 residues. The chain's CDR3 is CSVDEGQEQYF. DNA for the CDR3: TGCAGCGTTGATGAGGGGCAGGAGCAGTACTTC.

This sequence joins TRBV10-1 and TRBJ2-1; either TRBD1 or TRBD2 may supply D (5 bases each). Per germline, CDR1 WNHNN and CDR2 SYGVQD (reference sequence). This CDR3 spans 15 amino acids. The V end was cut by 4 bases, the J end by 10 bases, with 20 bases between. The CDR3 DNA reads TGCGCCAGCAGTGGTGGGGGAGTCCCTTCGAAGGAGCAGTTCTTC. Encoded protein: CASSGGGVPSKEQFF.

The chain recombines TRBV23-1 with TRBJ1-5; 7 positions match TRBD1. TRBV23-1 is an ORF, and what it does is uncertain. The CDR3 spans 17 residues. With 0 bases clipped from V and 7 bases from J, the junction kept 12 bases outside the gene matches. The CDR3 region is CASSQSPGQGVRQPQHF. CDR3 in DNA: TGCGCCAGCAGTCAATCCCCGGGGCAGGGGGTAAGGCAGCCCCAGCATTTT.

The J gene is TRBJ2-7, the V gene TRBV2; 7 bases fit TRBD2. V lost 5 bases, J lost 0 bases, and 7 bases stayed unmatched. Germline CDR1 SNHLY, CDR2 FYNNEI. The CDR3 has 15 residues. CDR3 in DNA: TGTGCCAGCAGTCCGCGGGAGCGGGGCTCCTACGAGCAGTACTTC. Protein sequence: CASSPRERGSYEQYF.

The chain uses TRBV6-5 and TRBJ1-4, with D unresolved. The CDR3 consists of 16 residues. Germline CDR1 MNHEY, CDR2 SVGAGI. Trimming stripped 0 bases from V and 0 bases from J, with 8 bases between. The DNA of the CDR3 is TGTGCCAGCAGTTACTCACACCCGTCAACTAATGAAAAACTGTTTTTT. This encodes CASSYSHPSTNEKLFF.

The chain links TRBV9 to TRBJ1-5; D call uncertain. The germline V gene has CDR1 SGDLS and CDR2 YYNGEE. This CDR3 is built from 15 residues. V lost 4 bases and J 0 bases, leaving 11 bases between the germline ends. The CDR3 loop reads CASSPRHFSNQPQHF. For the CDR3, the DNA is TGTGCCAGCAGCCCCCGCCATTTTAGCAATCAGCCCCAGCATTTT.

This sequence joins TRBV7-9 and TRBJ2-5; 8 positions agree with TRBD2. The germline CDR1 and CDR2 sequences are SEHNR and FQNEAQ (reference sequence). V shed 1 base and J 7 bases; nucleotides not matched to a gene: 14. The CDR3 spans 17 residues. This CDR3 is CASSLVKTSGAPGTQYF. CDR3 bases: TGTGCCAGCAGCTTAGTCAAAACTAGCGGCGCCCCCGGGACCCAGTACTTC.

The CDR3 sequence: CASSPPGTGLYGYTF. The CDR3 DNA is TGTGCCAGCAGCCCTCCCGGGACGGGCCTCTATGGCTACACCTTC. The chain couples TRBV14 to TRBJ1-2; tentatively, D is TRBD1 (5 bases). Germline lookup yields CDR1 SGHDN and CDR2 FVKESK. Trimming stripped 4 bases from V and 4 bases from J, with 16 bases between. The CDR3 runs 15 residues.

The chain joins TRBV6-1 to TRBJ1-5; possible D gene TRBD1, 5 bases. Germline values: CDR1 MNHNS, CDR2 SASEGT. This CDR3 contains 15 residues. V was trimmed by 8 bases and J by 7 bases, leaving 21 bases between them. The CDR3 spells CASRPGTGNFQPQHF. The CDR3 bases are TGTGCCAGCCGCCCCGGGACGGGTAACTTCCAGCCCCAGCATTTT.

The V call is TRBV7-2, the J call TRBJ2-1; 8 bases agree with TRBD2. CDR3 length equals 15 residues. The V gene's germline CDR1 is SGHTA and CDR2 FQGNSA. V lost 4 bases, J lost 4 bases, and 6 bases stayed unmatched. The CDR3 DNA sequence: TGTGCCAGCAGCTCCAGCGGGGGATTGTACAATGAGCAGTTCTTC. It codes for CASSSSGGLYNEQFF.

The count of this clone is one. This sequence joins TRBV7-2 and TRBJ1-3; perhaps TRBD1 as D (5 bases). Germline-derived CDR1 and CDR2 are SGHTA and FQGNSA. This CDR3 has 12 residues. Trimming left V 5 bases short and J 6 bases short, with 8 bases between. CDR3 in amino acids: CASSPGTNTIYF. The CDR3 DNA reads TGTGCCAGCAGCCCGGGGACAAACACCATATATTTT.